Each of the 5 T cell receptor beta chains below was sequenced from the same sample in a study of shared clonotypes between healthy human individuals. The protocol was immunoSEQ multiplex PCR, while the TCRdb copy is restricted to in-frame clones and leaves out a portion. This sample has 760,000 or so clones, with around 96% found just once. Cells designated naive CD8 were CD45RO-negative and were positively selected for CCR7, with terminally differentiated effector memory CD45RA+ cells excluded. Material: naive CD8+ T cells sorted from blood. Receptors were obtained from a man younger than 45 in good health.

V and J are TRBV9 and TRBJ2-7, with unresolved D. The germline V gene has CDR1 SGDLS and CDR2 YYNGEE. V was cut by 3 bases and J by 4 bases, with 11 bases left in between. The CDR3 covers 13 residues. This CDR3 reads CASSASTAYEQYF. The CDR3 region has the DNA TGTGCCAGCAGCGCCTCTACAGCGTACGAGCAGTACTTC.

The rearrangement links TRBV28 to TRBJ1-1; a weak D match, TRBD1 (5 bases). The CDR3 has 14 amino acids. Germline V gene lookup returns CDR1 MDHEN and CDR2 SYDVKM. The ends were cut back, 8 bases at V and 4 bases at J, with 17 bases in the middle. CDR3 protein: CASSALGGLTEAFF. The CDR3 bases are TGTGCCAGCTCTGCCTTGGGGGGACTCACTGAAGCTTTCTTT.

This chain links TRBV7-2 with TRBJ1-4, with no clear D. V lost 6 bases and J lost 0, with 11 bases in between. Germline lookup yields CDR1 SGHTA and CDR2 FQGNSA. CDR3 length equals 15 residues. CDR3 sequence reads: CASSSPDATNEKLFF. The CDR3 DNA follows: TGTGCCAGCAGTAGCCCAGATGCAACTAATGAAAAACTGTTTTTT.

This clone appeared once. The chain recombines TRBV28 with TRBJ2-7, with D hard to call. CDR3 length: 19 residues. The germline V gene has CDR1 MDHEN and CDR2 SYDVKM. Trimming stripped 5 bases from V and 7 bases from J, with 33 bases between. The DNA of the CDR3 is TGTGCCAGCAGTCGAGAAGAGACAACGGAAAAGGAAGAGACTCTGGAGCAGTACTTC. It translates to CASSREETTEKEETLEQYF.

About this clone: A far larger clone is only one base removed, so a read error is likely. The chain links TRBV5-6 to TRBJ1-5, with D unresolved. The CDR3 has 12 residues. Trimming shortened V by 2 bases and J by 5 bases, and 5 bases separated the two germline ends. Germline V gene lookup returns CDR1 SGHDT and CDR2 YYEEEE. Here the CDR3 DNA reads TGTGCCAGCAGCTTTGGGGATCAGCCCCAGCATTTT. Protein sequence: CASSFGDQPQHF.